This record covers a single T cell receptor beta chain. The antigen remains undetermined. This entry comes from a study of cytomegalovirus exposure and HLA in healthy donors. Study outcomes and limitations: With further analysis later on, most CMV-associated TCR beta chains appeared HLA-restricted.

The CDR3 has 15 residues. The V gene lost 1 base and the J gene lost 0 bases, with 9 bases spanning the gap. Per germline, CDR1 LGHNA and CDR2 YNFKEQ. It was with 60 Vbeta and 13 Jbeta primers that the PCR ran. Measured with immunoSEQ multiplex PCR; TCRdb has only the in-frame clones, and not every one. This table holds about 160,000 clones, over 65% found once. The receptor comes from a woman aged 35 to 49 in good health and CMV-seronegative. This chain links TRBV4-2 with TRBJ1-1; possibly TRBD1 for D (5 bases). Sequencing input: PBMCs. Here the CDR3 DNA reads TGTGCCAGCAGCCAAGGACAGCTCATGAACACTGAAGCTTTCTTT. Its translation: CASSQGQLMNTEAFF.